The sequence of this T cell receptor beta chain was determined in a study of T-cell memory formation after mild COVID-19. In regard to this clonotype: Its matching antigen is unknown.

The study, taken as a whole, reports: CD4/CD8 balance characterized clones contracting day 15 to 85, and CD4+ skew characterized later expanders.

CDR3 length: 17 amino acids. From germline, CDR1 is SGHNT and CDR2 YYREEE (reference sequence). Trimming cost V 0 bases and J 2 bases; bases outside gene matches: 5. TCRdb fed the 5' RACE reads into MiXCR, producing one record per CDR3 protein. The table shows roughly 350,000 distinct CDR3 sequences, with around 21% occurring only once. V and J are TRBV5-4 and TRBJ2-3, with TRBD2 matching over 11 bases. The TCR sequence derives from an adult woman who had mild COVID-19 (a few samples of this study predate the infection). Cell type and time point are not known. The sample was PBMCs or a T cell subset sorted from them (not recorded which). The chain's CDR3 is CASSLGASGGNTDTQYF. Written as DNA, the CDR3 is TGTGCCAGCAGCTTGGGAGCTAGCGGGGGGAACACAGATACGCAGTATTTT.